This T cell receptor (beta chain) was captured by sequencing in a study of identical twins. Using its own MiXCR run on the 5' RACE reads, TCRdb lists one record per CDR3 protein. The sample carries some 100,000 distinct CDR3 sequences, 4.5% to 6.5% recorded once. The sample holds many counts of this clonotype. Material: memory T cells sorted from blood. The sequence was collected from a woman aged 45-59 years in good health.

The CDR3 sequence: CASSLRQANQPQHF. The CDR3 DNA reads as TGTGCCAGCAGTTTGAGACAGGCGAATCAGCCCCAGCATTTT. The genes are TRBV12-3 or TRBV12-4 and TRBJ1-5; D possibly corresponds to TRBD1 (6 bases). V was trimmed by 3 bases and J by 4 bases, leaving 10 bases between them. The CDR3 consists of 14 residues.